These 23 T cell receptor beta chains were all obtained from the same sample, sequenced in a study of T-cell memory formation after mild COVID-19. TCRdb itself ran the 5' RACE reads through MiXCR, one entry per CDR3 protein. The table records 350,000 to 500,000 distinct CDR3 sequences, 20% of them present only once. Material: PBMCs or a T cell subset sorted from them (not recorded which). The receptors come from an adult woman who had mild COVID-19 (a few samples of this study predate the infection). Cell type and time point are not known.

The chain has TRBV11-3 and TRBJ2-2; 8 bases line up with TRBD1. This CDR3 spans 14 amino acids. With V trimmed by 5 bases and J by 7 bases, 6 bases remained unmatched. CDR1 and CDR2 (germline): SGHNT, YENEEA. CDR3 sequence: CASSPRGRNGELFF. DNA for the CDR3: TGTGCCAGCAGCCCCAGGGGGCGAAACGGGGAGCTGTTTTTT.

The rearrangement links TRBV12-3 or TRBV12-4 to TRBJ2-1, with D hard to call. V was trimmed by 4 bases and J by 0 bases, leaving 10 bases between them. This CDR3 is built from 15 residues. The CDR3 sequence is CASSSLQSSYNEQFF. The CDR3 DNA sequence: TGTGCCAGCAGTTCGCTACAGAGCTCCTACAATGAGCAGTTCTTC.

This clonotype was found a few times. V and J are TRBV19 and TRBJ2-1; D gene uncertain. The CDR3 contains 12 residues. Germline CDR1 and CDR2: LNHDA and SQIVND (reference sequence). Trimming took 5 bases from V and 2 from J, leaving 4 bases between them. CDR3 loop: CASSGAYNEQFF. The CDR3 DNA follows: TGTGCCAGTAGTGGGGCCTACAATGAGCAGTTCTTC.

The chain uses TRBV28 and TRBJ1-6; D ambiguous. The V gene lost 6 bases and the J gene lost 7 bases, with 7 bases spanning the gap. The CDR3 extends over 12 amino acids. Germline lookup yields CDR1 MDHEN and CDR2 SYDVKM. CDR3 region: CASRGPNSPLHF. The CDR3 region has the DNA TGTGCCAGCAGGGGCCCAAATTCACCCCTCCACTTT. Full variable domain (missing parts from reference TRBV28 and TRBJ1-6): DVKVTQSSRYLVKRTGEKVFLECVQDMDHENMFWYRQDPGLGLRLIYFSYDVKMKEKGDIPEGYSVSREKKERFSLILESASTNQTSMYLCASRGPNSPLHFGNGTRLTVT.

CDR3 loop: CASSSPDGPHEQFF. CDR3 sequence (DNA): TGTGCCAGCAGTTCCCCGGACGGCCCTCATGAGCAGTTCTTC. The chain carries TRBV6-2 or TRBV6-3 and TRBJ2-1; no reliable D call. Germline CDR1 is MNHEY and CDR2 is SVGEGT. The V end lost 4 bases, the J end lost 8 bases, and 15 bases lay between the germline ends. This CDR3 region has 14 residues.

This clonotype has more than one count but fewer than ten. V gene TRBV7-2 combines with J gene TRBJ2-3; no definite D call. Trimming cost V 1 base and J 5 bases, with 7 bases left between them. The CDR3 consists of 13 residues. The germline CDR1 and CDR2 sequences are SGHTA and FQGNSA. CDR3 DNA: TGTGCCAGCAGCTTAGTGCCAGTAGATACGCAGTATTTT. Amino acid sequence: CASSLVPVDTQYF. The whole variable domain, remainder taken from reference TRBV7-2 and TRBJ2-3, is GAGVSQSPSNKVTEKGKDVELRCDPISGHTALYWYRQSLGQGLEFLIYFQGNSAPDKSGLPSDRFSAERTGGSVSTLTIQRTQQEDSAVYLCASSLVPVDTQYFGPGTRLTVL.

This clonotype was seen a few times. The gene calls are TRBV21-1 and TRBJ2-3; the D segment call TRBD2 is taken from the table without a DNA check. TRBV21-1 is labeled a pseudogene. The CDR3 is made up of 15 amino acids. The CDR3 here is CASSKLAGCTDTQYF. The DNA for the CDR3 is TGTGCCAGCAGCAAACTAGCGGGGTGCACAGATACGCAGTATTTT.

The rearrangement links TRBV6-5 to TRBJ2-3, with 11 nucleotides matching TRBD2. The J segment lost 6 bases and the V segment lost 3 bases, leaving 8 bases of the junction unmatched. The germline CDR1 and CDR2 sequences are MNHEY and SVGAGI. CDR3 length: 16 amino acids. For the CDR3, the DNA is TGTGCCAGCAGTTATGCGACTAGCGGGATAGCGGATACGCAGTATTTT. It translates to CASSYATSGIADTQYF.

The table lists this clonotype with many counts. The CDR3 spells CSARRLAGSYNEQFF. CDR3 coding DNA: TGCAGTGCTAGAAGACTAGCGGGTTCCTACAATGAGCAGTTCTTC. This chain connects TRBV20-1 to TRBJ2-1; TRBD2 matches 10 bases. The ends lost 2 bases at V and 1 base at J; junction bases unmatched: 2. Looked up from germline, CDR1 is DFQATT and CDR2 is SNEGSKA (reference sequence). This CDR3 region has 15 residues.

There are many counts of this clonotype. DNA of the CDR3: TGTGCCAGCAGTGAGAGGGGGGGCAATGAGCAGTTCTTC. Its protein is CASSERGGNEQFF. The genes are TRBV25-1 and TRBJ2-1; possible D gene TRBD2, 7 bases. V was cut by 3 bases and J by 6 bases, with 9 bases left in between. The CDR3 runs to 13 residues. Germline V gene data show CDR1 as MGHDK and CDR2 as SYGVNS.

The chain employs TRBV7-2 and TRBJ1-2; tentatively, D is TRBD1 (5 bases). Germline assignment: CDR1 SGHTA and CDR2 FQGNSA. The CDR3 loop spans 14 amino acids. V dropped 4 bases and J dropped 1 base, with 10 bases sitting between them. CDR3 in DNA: TGTGCCAGCAGCTATACAGGTGGTAACTATGGCTACACCTTC. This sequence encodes CASSYTGGNYGYTF.

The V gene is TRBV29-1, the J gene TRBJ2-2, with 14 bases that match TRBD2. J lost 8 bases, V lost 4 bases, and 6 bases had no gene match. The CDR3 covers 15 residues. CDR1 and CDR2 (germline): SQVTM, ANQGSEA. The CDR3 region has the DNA TGCAGCGTTGGGACTAGCGGGAGGCCAGGGGGGGAGCTGTTTTTT. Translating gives CSVGTSGRPGGELFF.

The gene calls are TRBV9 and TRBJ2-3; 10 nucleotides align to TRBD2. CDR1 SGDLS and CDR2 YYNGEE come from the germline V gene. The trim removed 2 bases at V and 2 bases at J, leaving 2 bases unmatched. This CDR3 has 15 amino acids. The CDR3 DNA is TGTGCCAGCAGCGTTAGCGGGGGGAACACAGATACGCAGTATTTT. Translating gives CASSVSGGNTDTQYF.

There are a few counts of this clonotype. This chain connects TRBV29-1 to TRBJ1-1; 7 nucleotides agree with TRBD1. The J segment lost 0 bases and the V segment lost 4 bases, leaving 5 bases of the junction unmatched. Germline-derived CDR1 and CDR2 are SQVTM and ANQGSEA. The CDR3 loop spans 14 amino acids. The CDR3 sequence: CSVATTGMNTEAFF. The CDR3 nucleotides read TGCAGCGTTGCAACGACAGGGATGAACACTGAAGCTTTCTTT.

CDR3 amino acids: CASSFRGTGANVLTF. CDR3 coding DNA: TGTGCCAGCAGTTTTCGGGGAACTGGGGCCAACGTCCTGACTTTC. The chain combines TRBV12-3 or TRBV12-4 with TRBJ2-6; TRBD2 is a possible D gene (5 bases). V lost 3 bases and J 2 bases, leaving 8 bases between the germline ends. The CDR3 contains 15 residues.

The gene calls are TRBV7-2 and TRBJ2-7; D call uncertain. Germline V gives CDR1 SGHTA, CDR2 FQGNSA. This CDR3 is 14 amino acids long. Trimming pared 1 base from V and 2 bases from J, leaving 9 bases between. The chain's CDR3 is CASSLDGLPYEQYF. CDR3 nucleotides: TGTGCCAGCAGCTTAGATGGGCTACCCTACGAGCAGTACTTC.

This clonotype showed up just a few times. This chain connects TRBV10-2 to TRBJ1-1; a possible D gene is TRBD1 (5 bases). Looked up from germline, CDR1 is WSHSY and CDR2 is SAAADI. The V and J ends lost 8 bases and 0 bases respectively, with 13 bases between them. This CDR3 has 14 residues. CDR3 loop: CASRRDGLNTEAFF. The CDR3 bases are TGCGCCAGCCGTAGGGACGGATTGAACACTGAAGCTTTCTTT.

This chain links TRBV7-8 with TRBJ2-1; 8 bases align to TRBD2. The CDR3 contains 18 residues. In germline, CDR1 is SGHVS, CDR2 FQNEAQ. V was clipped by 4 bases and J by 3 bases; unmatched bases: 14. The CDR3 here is CASSSRFGGGPYYNEQFF. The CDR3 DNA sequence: TGTGCCAGCAGCTCCCGGTTTGGCGGGGGGCCCTACTACAATGAGCAGTTCTTC.

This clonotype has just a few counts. CDR3 in amino acids: CSPMGGVGNTEAFF. DNA of the CDR3: TGCAGTCCCATGGGGGGGGTTGGGAACACTGAAGCTTTCTTT. The J gene is TRBJ1-1, the V gene TRBV20-1; TRBD1 might be the D (5 bases). Trimming stripped 8 bases from V and 1 base from J, with 17 bases between. The CDR3 length is 14 residues. Germline values: CDR1 DFQATT, CDR2 SNEGSKA (reference sequence).

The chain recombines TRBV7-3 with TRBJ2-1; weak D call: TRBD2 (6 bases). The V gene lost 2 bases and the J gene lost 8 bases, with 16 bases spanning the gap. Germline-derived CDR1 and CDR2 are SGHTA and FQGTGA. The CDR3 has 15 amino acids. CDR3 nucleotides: TGTGCCAGCAGCTTAGCGGCGGGGCCAGCCTATGAGCAGTTCTTC. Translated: CASSLAAGPAYEQFF.

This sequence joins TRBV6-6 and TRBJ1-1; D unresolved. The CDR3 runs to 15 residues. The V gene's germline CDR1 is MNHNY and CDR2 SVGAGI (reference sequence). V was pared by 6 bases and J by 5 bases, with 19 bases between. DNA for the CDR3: TGTGCCAGCAGGCGCCCTAATCCGGAAGCGACTGAAGCTTTCTTT. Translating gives CASRRPNPEATEAFF.

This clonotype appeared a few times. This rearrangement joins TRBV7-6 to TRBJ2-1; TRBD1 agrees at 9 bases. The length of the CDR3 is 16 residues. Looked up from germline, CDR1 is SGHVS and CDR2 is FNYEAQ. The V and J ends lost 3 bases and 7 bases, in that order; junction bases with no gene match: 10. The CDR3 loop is CASSFSSLTGGNEQFF. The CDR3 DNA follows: TGTGCCAGCAGCTTCAGTAGCTTGACAGGGGGAAATGAGCAGTTCTTC.

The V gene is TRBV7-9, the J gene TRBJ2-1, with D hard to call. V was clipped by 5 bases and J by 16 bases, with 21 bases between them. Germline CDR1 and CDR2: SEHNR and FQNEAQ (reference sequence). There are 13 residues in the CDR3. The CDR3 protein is CASSPRAGPRPFF. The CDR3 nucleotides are TGTGCCAGCAGCCCCCGTGCCGGGCCCCGTCCCTTCTTC. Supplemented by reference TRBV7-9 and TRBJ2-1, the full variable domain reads DTGVSQNPRHKITKRGQNVTFRCDPISEHNRLYWYRQTLGQGPEFLTYFQNEAQLEKSRLLSDRFSAERPKGSFSTLEIQRTEQGDSAMYLCASSPRAGPRPFFGPGTRLTVL.